Below, 25 T cell receptor beta chains from the same sample are listed, as sequenced in a study of blood T cell repertoires in COVID-19. TCRdb's copy holds only in-frame clones and misses some; the assay was immunoSEQ multiplex PCR. The table includes 79,000 or so clones, around nine tenths detected once. Sample: peripheral blood. These receptors all come from a human donor in a cohort sampled during active COVID-19.

The J gene is TRBJ1-4, the V gene TRBV7-2; D uncertain. Germline CDR1 SGHTA, CDR2 FQGNSA. The length of the CDR3 is 15 residues. The V end lost 0 bases, the J end lost 5 bases, and 10 bases lay between the germline ends. The CDR3 coding sequence is TGTGCCAGCAGCTTAGCCGGTGGGCTCAATGAAAAACTGTTTTTT. Protein product: CASSLAGGLNEKLFF.

The chain has TRBV3-1 (or the pseudogene TRBV3-2) and TRBJ1-2; no definite D call. CDR3 length: 15 residues. The V gene lost 4 bases and the J gene lost 0 bases, with 12 bases spanning the gap. Germline values: CDR1 LGHDT, CDR2 YNNKEL (reference sequence). The CDR3 region has the DNA TGTGCCAGCAGCCGCTTACACCCGACTAACTATGGCTACACCTTC. Translating it yields CASSRLHPTNYGYTF.

Note on this clone: Within the sample, other DNA sequences also encode this same CDR3. The chain carries TRBV19 and TRBJ2-5, with 8 nucleotides matching TRBD2. Germline V gives CDR1 LNHDA, CDR2 SQIVND (reference sequence). The trim removed 5 bases at V and 2 bases at J, leaving 13 bases unmatched. CDR3 size: 17 residues. Written as DNA, the CDR3 is TGTGCCAGTAGTCCCGAAGGACGGGGGGGAGGTCAAGAGACCCAGTACTTC. This encodes CASSPEGRGGGQETQYF.

The chain recombines TRBV19 with TRBJ2-2; TRBD1 aligns across 9 bases. The CDR3 has 16 amino acids. V was clipped by 5 bases and J by 3 bases; unmatched bases: 7. CDR1 is LNHDA, CDR2 SQIVND, per germline (reference sequence). The CDR3 sequence: CASSATGGWDTGELFF. In DNA form, the CDR3 reads TGTGCCAGTAGTGCGACAGGGGGGTGGGACACCGGGGAGCTGTTTTTT.

The V gene is TRBV27, the J gene TRBJ2-3; D not resolved. Germline CDR1 is MNHEY and CDR2 is SMNVEV (reference sequence). CDR3 length: 12 residues. V was shortened by 6 bases and J by 2 bases, with 6 bases between the two germline ends. CDR3 DNA sequence: TGTGCCAGCAGCCGTAACACAGATACGCAGTATTTT. This codes for CASSRNTDTQYF.

The chain is built from TRBV5-1 and TRBJ1-3, with D unclear. This CDR3 spans 15 amino acids. Germline CDR1 reads SGHRS; CDR2 reads YFSETQ. Trimming shortened V by 0 bases and J by 0 bases, and 7 bases separated the two germline ends. The CDR3 DNA is TGCGCCAGCAGCTTGGACCCGGTCTCTGGAAACACCATATATTTT. Amino acid sequence: CASSLDPVSGNTIYF.

J is TRBJ2-3 and V is TRBV28; TRBD1 aligns across 7 bases. The CDR3 loop spans 13 amino acids. Germline CDR1 and CDR2: MDHEN and SYDVKM. V shed 5 bases and J 4 bases; nucleotides not matched to a gene: 3. CDR3 coding DNA: TGTGCCAGCAGTCGACAGGGCGCAGATACGCAGTATTTT. Translating it yields CASSRQGADTQYF.

This CDR3 reads CASSEALLGQEGYNEQFF. The DNA for the CDR3 is TGTGCCAGCAGTGAAGCGCTTCTTGGACAGGAAGGCTACAATGAGCAGTTCTTC. V and J are TRBV2 and TRBJ2-1; 7 nucleotides match TRBD1. Germline CDR1 is SNHLY and CDR2 is FYNNEI. The junction had 11 bases not matched to a gene; V was cut back by 0 bases and J by 3 bases. This CDR3 region has 18 residues. Full variable domain (outside the CDR3, taken from reference TRBV2 and TRBJ2-1): EPEVTQTPSHQVTQMGQEVILRCVPISNHLYFYWYRQILGQKVEFLVSFYNNEISEKSEIFDDQFSVERPDGSNFTLKIRSTKLEDSAMYFCASSEALLGQEGYNEQFFGPGTRLTVL.

The V call is TRBV5-1, the J call TRBJ2-1; 7 nucleotides align to TRBD1. This CDR3 is 14 amino acids long. V lost 0 bases to trimming and J lost 9 bases; unmatched junction nucleotides: 6. Germline lookup yields CDR1 SGHRS and CDR2 YFSETQ. The CDR3 sequence is CASSLGDRHAEQFF. CDR3 nucleotide sequence: TGCGCCAGCAGCTTGGGGGACAGACATGCTGAGCAGTTCTTC.

This CDR3 is CASSGWGLYGTNTEAFF. DNA of the CDR3: TGTGCCAGCAGTGGTTGGGGGCTATACGGAACTAACACTGAAGCTTTCTTT. This chain links TRBV2 with TRBJ1-1; a weak D match, TRBD1 (6 bases). Germline loops: CDR1 SNHLY, CDR2 FYNNEI. V lost 4 bases and J 2 bases, leaving 20 bases between the germline ends. The CDR3 spans 17 residues.

The chain uses TRBV23-1 and TRBJ1-2, with 8 bases that match TRBD1. TRBV23-1 is labeled an ORF, and its function is uncertain. With 0 bases clipped from V and 6 bases from J, the junction kept 12 bases outside the gene matches. This CDR3 is 17 amino acids long. The CDR3 region has the DNA TGCGCCAGCAGTCAATCCTTGAGGCAGGGGGCGGGGGATGGCTACACCTTC. As protein: CASSQSLRQGAGDGYTF.

The chain uses TRBV5-1 and TRBJ1-1; D is possibly TRBD1 (5 bases). CDR1 and CDR2 from the germline V gene are SGHRS and YFSETQ. V lost 0 bases to trimming and J lost 7 bases, with 10 bases between them. The CDR3 spans 13 residues. CDR3 residues: CASSLVGLSEAFF. The CDR3 nucleotides read TGCGCCAGCAGCTTGGTGGGACTGAGTGAAGCTTTCTTT.

This chain joins TRBV5-6 and TRBJ1-5, with D possibly TRBD1 on 6 matching bases. Trimming took off 3 bases at V and 1 base at J, with 11 bases between the two ends. CDR3 size: 15 residues. CDR1 and CDR2 from the germline V gene are SGHDT and YYEEEE. The chain's CDR3 is CASSSAGASNQPQHF. DNA for the CDR3: TGTGCCAGCAGCTCGGCAGGGGCCAGCAATCAGCCCCAGCATTTT.

The table lists this clone with a few counts. The V gene is TRBV5-1, the J gene TRBJ2-7; 7 bases are shared with TRBD1. Trimming removed 0 bases from V and 0 bases from J; junction bases left unmatched: 6. Looked up from germline, CDR1 is SGHRS and CDR2 is YFSETQ. The CDR3 is 16 amino acids. The CDR3 nucleotides are TGCGCCAGCAGCTTGGCCGCGGCAGGGGGCTCCTACGAGCAGTACTTC. Translation gives CASSLAAAGGSYEQYF.

This clone was detected only a few times. The chain joins TRBV7-2 to TRBJ2-3; 9 bases map to TRBD1. After removal of 1 base from V and 4 bases from J, the junction contained 6 bases not matched to a gene. The length of the CDR3 is 16 residues. The V gene's germline CDR1 is SGHTA and CDR2 FQGNSA. In DNA form, the CDR3 reads TGTGCCAGCAGCTTAGTTGGGACAGGGCGGTCAGATACGCAGTATTTT. Residues: CASSLVGTGRSDTQYF.

The V gene is TRBV5-4, the J gene TRBJ2-5; 7 bases map to TRBD1. This CDR3 contains 14 residues. Germline trimming cut 4 bases from V and 9 bases from J; bases unmatched to any gene: 12. Germline-derived CDR1 and CDR2 are SGHNT and YYREEE (reference sequence). CDR3 in amino acids: CASSGDRRVGAQYF. CDR3 bases: TGTGCCAGCAGCGGGGACAGACGGGTAGGGGCCCAGTACTTC.

V gene TRBV5-1 combines with J gene TRBJ1-4; maybe TRBD1 (5 bases). Trimming cost V 1 base and J 8 bases, with 24 bases left between them. Germline V gene data show CDR1 as SGHRS and CDR2 as YFSETQ. This CDR3 region has 18 residues. This CDR3 reads CASSLTPRGSDVREKLFF. The CDR3 region has the DNA TGCGCCAGCAGCTTGACCCCGCGGGGGTCGGACGTGAGGGAAAAACTGTTTTTT.

This chain connects TRBV10-3 to TRBJ1-6; D gene uncertain. Germline V gene data show CDR1 as ENHRY and CDR2 as SYGVKD. This CDR3 is built from 14 residues. The germline V and J ends were trimmed by 6 bases and 5 bases, with 11 bases remaining between them. CDR3 residues: CAISQTGDNSPLHF. DNA for the CDR3: TGTGCCATCAGCCAGACGGGAGATAATTCACCCCTCCACTTT.

The chain couples TRBV11-3 to TRBJ1-1; TRBD1 might be the D (6 bases). CDR1 is SGHNT and CDR2 is YENEEA in the germline V gene. The V and J ends lost 1 base and 6 bases respectively, with 15 bases between them. The CDR3 extends over 15 amino acids. CDR3 sequence: CASSLGGTGTPEAFF. The CDR3 DNA is TGTGCCAGCAGCTTAGGGGGAACAGGGACACCTGAAGCTTTCTTT.

The CDR3 region is CASSPRGMSTEAFF. The DNA of the CDR3 is TGTGCCAGCAGCCCCCGGGGGATGAGTACTGAAGCTTTCTTT. This chain uses TRBV7-2 with TRBJ1-1; D is perhaps TRBD1 (5 bases). V dropped 5 bases and J dropped 5 bases, with 15 bases sitting between them. This CDR3 is 14 amino acids long. Germline lookup yields CDR1 SGHTA and CDR2 FQGNSA.

The V and J genes are TRBV7-3 and TRBJ2-1; 8 bases agree with TRBD2. The CDR3 runs to 15 residues. Germline loops: CDR1 SGHTA, CDR2 FQGTGA. Trimming removed 5 bases from V and 8 bases from J; junction bases left unmatched: 11. DNA for the CDR3: TGTGCCAGCAGCAAAACGGGGGGGTTTTCCGATGAGCAGTTCTTC. Residues: CASSKTGGFSDEQFF.

This chain joins TRBV6-5 and TRBJ2-3; 8 positions match TRBD1. V lost 6 bases and J lost 1; bases outside the gene matches: 3. Looked up from germline, CDR1 is MNHEY and CDR2 is SVGAGI. This CDR3 comprises 14 residues. CDR3: CASRARGRTDTQYF. The CDR3 nucleotides read TGTGCCAGCAGGGCCAGGGGGCGCACAGATACGCAGTATTTT.

The chain links TRBV6-2 or TRBV6-3 to TRBJ2-7; 9 bases agree with TRBD2. The CDR3 has 15 amino acids. J was trimmed by 3 bases and V by 6 bases; bases with no gene match: 9. Per germline, CDR1 MNHEY and CDR2 SVGEGT. The chain's CDR3 is CASSLKAGGLYEQYF. In nucleotides, the CDR3 is TGTGCCAGCAGCCTCAAGGCGGGAGGGCTCTACGAGCAGTACTTC.

The chain is built from TRBV5-1 and TRBJ2-1; tentatively, D is TRBD1 (5 bases). The ends were cut back, 3 bases at V and 12 bases at J, with 22 bases in the middle. Germline-derived CDR1 and CDR2 are SGHRS and YFSETQ. The CDR3 has 15 amino acids. The CDR3 sequence: CASSWGPGQGIGQFF. The CDR3 region has the DNA TGCGCCAGCAGCTGGGGCCCCGGGCAGGGTATAGGGCAGTTCTTC.

The chain carries TRBV2 and TRBJ2-1, with a weak D call TRBD2 (7 bases). The germline gives CDR1 SNHLY, CDR2 FYNNEI. V shed 6 bases and J shed 10 bases, with 16 bases lying between them. This CDR3 is built from 13 residues. The CDR3 spells CASRGGAGGEQFF. CDR3 nucleotides: TGTGCCAGCAGGGGGGGGGCCGGAGGAGAGCAGTTCTTC.